These 18 T cell receptor beta chains were all obtained from the same sample, sequenced in a study of blood T cell repertoires in COVID-19. Using immunoSEQ multiplex PCR, the repertoire was profiled, and TCRdb retains in-frame clones only, with some absent. The repertoire consists of about 140,000 clones, with over 75% occurring once and the leading ten covering just over 3%. The sequenced sample consisted of peripheral blood. The source of these receptors is a woman between 55 and 75 years old with active COVID-19.

The V call is TRBV10-3, the J call TRBJ2-3, with TRBD1 matching over 9 bases. Germline V gene data show CDR1 as ENHRY and CDR2 as SYGVKD. V trimming: 10 bases; J trimming: 0 bases; junction bases outside the gene matches: 8. This CDR3 region has 15 residues. The CDR3 sequence: CASRHRGHSTDTQYF. CDR3 in DNA: TGTGCCAGCAGACACAGGGGGCACAGCACAGATACGCAGTATTTT.

The chain employs TRBV4-1 and TRBJ2-1; TRBD1 aligns across 8 bases. The CDR3 length is 13 residues. The junction had 2 bases not matched to a gene; V was cut back by 2 bases and J by 8 bases. Germline CDR1 and CDR2: MGHRA and YSYEKL. DNA of the CDR3: TGCGCCAGCAGCCAACAGGGGGCCGATGAGCAGTTCTTC. Translation: CASSQQGADEQFF.

The chain couples TRBV6-5 to TRBJ2-7; 7 bases align to TRBD1. The CDR3 has 13 residues. Germline V gives CDR1 MNHEY, CDR2 SVGAGI. V shed 6 bases and J 2 bases; nucleotides not matched to a gene: 4. The CDR3 reads CASSGDRPYEQYF. As DNA, the CDR3 is TGTGCCAGCAGCGGGGACAGACCCTACGAGCAGTACTTC.

The rearrangement links TRBV4-1 to TRBJ2-7; the match to TRBD2 covers 10 bases. This CDR3 spans 15 amino acids. Germline V gene data show CDR1 as MGHRA and CDR2 as YSYEKL. V was pared by 4 bases and J by 0 bases, with 3 bases of the junction left unmatched. CDR3 region: CASSPTSGSSYEQYF. In nucleotides, the CDR3 is TGCGCCAGCAGCCCGACTAGCGGGTCCTCCTACGAGCAGTACTTC.

The chain joins TRBV3-1 (or the pseudogene TRBV3-2) to TRBJ2-3, with 10 positions matching TRBD2. The CDR3 has 17 amino acids. The germline gives CDR1 LGHDT, CDR2 YNNKEL (reference sequence). Trimming at V came to 3 bases and at J to 1 base, leaving 7 bases not matched to a gene. CDR3 region: CASSHHRTSGGTDTQYF. The CDR3 bases are TGTGCCAGCAGCCACCACCGGACTAGCGGAGGCACAGATACGCAGTATTTT.

The CDR3 nucleotides read TGTGCCAGCAGACACCGCAGGTCATTCGACTATGGCTACACCTTC. Its translation: CASRHRRSFDYGYTF. The genes are TRBV28 and TRBJ1-2, with D unclear. Looked up from germline, CDR1 is MDHEN and CDR2 is SYDVKM. Trimming removed 6 bases from V and 3 bases from J, with 17 bases in between. This CDR3 spans 15 amino acids.

The V gene is TRBV28, the J gene TRBJ2-7; 10 nucleotides match TRBD1. Losses at the gene ends were 3 bases for V and 6 bases for J; bases not matched to a gene: 5. The CDR3 has 14 amino acids. Per the germline V gene, CDR1 is MDHEN and CDR2 is SYDVKM. CDR3 DNA sequence: TGTGCCAGCAGTTTGCCCCGGGACAGGGGCGAGCAGTACTTC. Protein product: CASSLPRDRGEQYF.

This chain uses TRBV6-6 with TRBJ2-7; D unresolved. Germline V lookup: CDR1 MNHNY, CDR2 SVGAGI (reference sequence). Trimming shortened V by 0 bases and J by 3 bases, and 6 bases separated the two germline ends. The CDR3 runs 13 residues. The CDR3 coding sequence is TGTGCCAGCAGTTACTCTGGCCTCTACGAGCAGTACTTC. Translating it yields CASSYSGLYEQYF.

V and J are TRBV9 and TRBJ2-2; 7 bases agree with TRBD1. V lost 3 bases, J lost 3 bases, and 5 bases stayed unmatched. Germline CDR1 SGDLS, CDR2 YYNGEE. CDR3 length: 15 residues. The CDR3 is CASSARQGHTGELFF. The CDR3 DNA reads as TGTGCCAGCAGCGCGCGACAGGGACACACCGGGGAGCTGTTTTTT.

This rearrangement joins TRBV28 to TRBJ2-3, with 10 bases fitting TRBD2. The CDR3 contains 13 residues. Germline CDR1 MDHEN, CDR2 SYDVKM. V lost 6 bases, J lost 6 bases, and 3 bases stayed unmatched. The CDR3 protein is CASRSSGSDTQYF. The CDR3 bases are TGTGCCAGCAGGTCTAGCGGGAGTGATACGCAGTATTTT.

J is TRBJ1-2 and V is TRBV11-2; tentatively, D is TRBD1 (6 bases). CDR1 and CDR2 from the germline V gene are SGHAT and FQNNGV. The V end lost 2 bases, the J end lost 4 bases, and 20 bases lay between the germline ends. The CDR3 has 17 residues. CDR3 amino acids: CASSLWWGPGQSYGYTF. DNA of the CDR3: TGTGCCAGCAGCTTATGGTGGGGCCCCGGACAGTCCTATGGCTACACCTTC.

The gene calls are TRBV6-2 or TRBV6-3 and TRBJ2-7; 7 bases are shared with TRBD1. The germline V gene encodes CDR1 MNHEY and CDR2 SVGEGT. The length of the CDR3 is 15 residues. After removal of 4 bases from V and 2 bases from J, the junction contained 8 bases not matched to a gene. CDR3 nucleotides: TGTGCCAGCAGTTGGACAGGCGCTATAACCTACGAGCAGTACTTC. Translation gives CASSWTGAITYEQYF.

The gene calls are TRBV18 and TRBJ2-1; TRBD2 matches at 8 bases. CDR3 size: 14 residues. Germline CDR1 and CDR2: KGHSH and LQKENI. V shed 3 bases and J 9 bases; nucleotides not matched to a gene: 7. CDR3 nucleotide sequence: TGTGCCAGCTCACCTGGGGCGGGAGGTCTTGAGCAGTTCTTC. This encodes CASSPGAGGLEQFF.

The V call is TRBV19, the J call TRBJ2-6; 8 nucleotides match TRBD1. V dropped 5 bases and J dropped 4; count of bases not matched to a gene: 4. CDR3 length: 15 amino acids. The germline V gene encodes CDR1 LNHDA and CDR2 SQIVND (reference sequence). CDR3 nucleotides: TGTGCCAGTAGTGTACAGGGGGTCGGGGCCAACGTCCTGACTTTC. Translating gives CASSVQGVGANVLTF.

V is TRBV19 and J is TRBJ1-3; maybe TRBD1 (6 bases). The V end lost 7 bases, the J end lost 2 bases, and 9 bases lay between the germline ends. The CDR3 is 13 amino acids. Germline V lookup: CDR1 LNHDA, CDR2 SQIVND (reference sequence). The CDR3 region is CASMGTPGNTIYF. CDR3 bases: TGTGCCAGTATGGGGACACCTGGAAACACCATATATTTT.

This chain connects TRBV18 to TRBJ2-2; 7 bases are shared with TRBD1. Trimming cost V 3 bases and J 4 bases; bases outside gene matches: 5. The CDR3 loop spans 15 amino acids. Germline-derived CDR1 and CDR2 are KGHSH and LQKENI. The CDR3 loop reads CASSPSGTVTGELFF. CDR3 in DNA: TGTGCCAGCTCACCCTCCGGGACAGTCACCGGGGAGCTGTTTTTT.

The gene calls are TRBV2 and TRBJ1-2; 9 bases map to TRBD1. The CDR3 is 15 amino acids. Trimming took 6 bases from V and 6 from J; bases not matched to a gene: 11. Germline CDR1 SNHLY, CDR2 FYNNEI. CDR3 nucleotides: TGTGCCAGCAGCGCTTCCGGGACAGGGATTGATGGCTACACCTTC. It specifies CASSASGTGIDGYTF.

This clone has just one count. The chain combines TRBV5-4 with TRBJ1-2; TRBD1 aligns across 9 bases. The CDR3 runs to 13 residues. After removal of 4 bases from V and 8 bases from J, the junction contained 6 bases not matched to a gene. Per the germline V gene, CDR1 is SGHNT and CDR2 is YYREEE (reference sequence). CDR3 bases: TGTGCCAGCAGCCAACAGGGGGCCGGGGGCTACACCTTC. Translating it yields CASSQQGAGGYTF.